Only one count was recorded for the clone carrying this T cell receptor (beta chain). What it binds is unknown. These data come from a study of shared clonotypes between healthy human individuals. General study points: Memory subsets generally showed lower estimated richness than naive subsets. Owing to a small donor count, the genetic and exposure-history diversity represented was limited.

Here immunoSEQ multiplex PCR was the method, and the copy in TCRdb shows in-frame clones only, minus some. The sample has some 2.3 million clones, more than 85% seen once; the top ten hold around 0.4%. The germline gives CDR1 MGHRA, CDR2 YSYEKL. The V end lost 4 bases, the J end lost 4 bases, and 12 bases lay between the germline ends. CDR3 length: 14 residues. The receptor's source is a young man in good health. Some clones in this sample may be carry-over from other donors' samples. The specimen sequenced was naive CD4+ T cells from PBMCs. The subset denotes: CD45RA+ positively selected. The chain combines TRBV4-1 with TRBJ2-3; weak D call: TRBD2 (5 bases). The CDR3 here is CASSRTSLPDTQYF. CDR3 DNA sequence: TGCGCCAGCAGCCGAACTAGTCTTCCAGATACGCAGTATTTT.